The 30 T cell receptor beta chains listed next were all sequenced from one sample in a study of T cell responses to AZD1222 COVID-19 vaccine. Sequencing was performed with immunoSEQ multiplex PCR; in TCRdb, only in-frame clones are kept and a portion is missing. The sample has some 180,000 clones, approximately 86% seen once. The sample consisted of peripheral blood, taken on day 0 of AZD1222 vaccination. The receptors were sampled from an adult in good health.

This chain connects TRBV6-5 to TRBJ2-7; D might be TRBD2 (6 bases). Germline V gene lookup returns CDR1 MNHEY and CDR2 SVGAGI. Trimming removed 2 bases at V and 3 bases at J, with 14 bases between. This CDR3 is built from 15 residues. The chain's CDR3 is CASSYVGDSYYEQYF. CDR3 sequence (DNA): TGTGCCAGCAGTTACGTCGGGGACTCCTACTACGAGCAGTACTTC.

A single count supports this clone. The chain uses TRBV27 and TRBJ2-5; no firm D call. Germline assignment: CDR1 MNHEY and CDR2 SMNVEV (reference sequence). This CDR3 region has 13 residues. The V end lost 1 base, the J end lost 2 bases, and 5 bases lay between the germline ends. CDR3 DNA sequence: TGTGCCAGCAGTTTATGGCTACAAGAGACCCAGTACTTC. This translates into CASSLWLQETQYF.

The chain joins TRBV5-1 to TRBJ1-4, with a possible D match to TRBD1 (5 bases). The CDR3 totals 16 residues. The ends were cut back, 2 bases at V and 0 bases at J, with 11 bases in the middle. CDR1 and CDR2 (germline): SGHRS, YFSETQ. For the CDR3, the DNA is TGCGCCAGCAGCTTTATGGACATCGCAACTAATGAAAAACTGTTTTTT. Translated: CASSFMDIATNEKLFF.

V gene TRBV7-9 combines with J gene TRBJ2-7, with a possible D match to TRBD2 (7 bases). The germline gives CDR1 SEHNR, CDR2 FQNEAQ (reference sequence). Trimming removed 3 bases from V and 5 bases from J, with 23 bases in between. This CDR3 is 17 amino acids long. This chain's CDR3 is CASSLAPRGGGMDEQYF. CDR3 DNA: TGTGCCAGCAGCTTGGCCCCCAGGGGAGGGGGGATGGACGAGCAGTACTTC.

The V call is TRBV27, the J call TRBJ1-6; D gene unclear. This CDR3 contains 16 residues. V lost 2 bases to trimming and J lost 7 bases, with 15 bases between them. The germline V gene has CDR1 MNHEY and CDR2 SMNVEV (reference sequence). The CDR3 bases are TGTGCCAGCAGTTTACTTGGAGGGTTCGGAAATTCACCCCTCCACTTT. Residues: CASSLLGGFGNSPLHF.

The chain uses TRBV27 and TRBJ2-5; 10 bases fit TRBD1. The length of the CDR3 is 15 residues. V lost 2 bases, J lost 5 bases, and 5 bases stayed unmatched. Germline lookup yields CDR1 MNHEY and CDR2 SMNVEV (reference sequence). CDR3: CASSLGTGDWETQYF. DNA of the CDR3: TGTGCCAGCAGTTTAGGGACAGGGGACTGGGAGACCCAGTACTTC.

The J gene is TRBJ2-1, the V gene TRBV24-1; D remains ambiguous. V was pared by 4 bases and J by 4 bases, with 7 bases between. Germline CDR1 and CDR2: KGHDR and SFDVKD. The CDR3 runs to 13 residues. The CDR3 sequence is CATSEFGYNEQFF. The DNA for the CDR3 is TGTGCCACCAGTGAATTCGGGTACAATGAGCAGTTCTTC.

This clone is a singleton in its sample. V usage is TRBV19 and J usage is TRBJ1-2, with a weak D call TRBD1 (5 bases). The CDR3 runs 17 residues. Germline CDR1 and CDR2: LNHDA and SQIVND (reference sequence). Trimming stripped 2 bases from V and 0 bases from J, with 16 bases between. CDR3 in DNA: TGTGCCAGTAGTATAAAGCAGGTAGGAGGGGCTAACTATGGCTACACCTTC. Translated, it gives CASSIKQVGGANYGYTF.

The chain combines TRBV29-1 with TRBJ2-7; weak D call: TRBD1 (5 bases). Trimming shortened V by 5 bases and J by 3 bases, and 17 bases separated the two germline ends. The CDR3 sequence is 14 residues long. From germline, CDR1 is SQVTM and CDR2 ANQGSEA. The CDR3 reads CSVFLRESYYEQYF. In DNA form, the CDR3 reads TGCAGCGTTTTCCTCAGGGAATCCTACTACGAGCAGTACTTC.

The chain uses TRBV28 and TRBJ2-7, with 7 bases that match TRBD1. The junction had 14 bases not matched to a gene; V was cut back by 7 bases and J by 5 bases. Germline CDR1 reads MDHEN; CDR2 reads SYDVKM. CDR3 length equals 15 residues. The CDR3 coding sequence is TGTGCCAGCAATAGACCCACAGGGGTTTCCCACGAGCAGTACTTC. Protein sequence: CASNRPTGVSHEQYF.

V is TRBV7-3 and J is TRBJ2-5, with TRBD2 matching over 13 bases. The CDR3 has 15 amino acids. After removal of 5 bases from V and 3 bases from J, the junction contained 3 bases not matched to a gene. Germline assignment: CDR1 SGHTA and CDR2 FQGTGA. The CDR3 DNA sequence: TGTGCCAGCAGCGAACTAGCGGGGGGGAAAGAGACCCAGTACTTC. Its translation is CASSELAGGKETQYF.

The CDR3 region has the DNA TGTGCCAGTAAAAGGGACAGCAATCAGCCCCAGCATTTT. It is translated as CASKRDSNQPQHF. The V call is TRBV19, the J call TRBJ1-5; TRBD1 is a possible D gene (5 bases). V lost 7 bases and J 1 base, leaving 8 bases between the germline ends. Germline CDR1 LNHDA, CDR2 SQIVND (reference sequence). The CDR3 spans 13 residues. The full variable domain, completed using reference TRBV19 and TRBJ1-5, is DGGITQSPKYLFRKEGQNVTLSCEQNLNHDAMYWYRQDPGQGLRLIYYSQIVNDFQKGDIAEGYSVSREKKESFPLTVTSAQKNPTAFYLCASKRDSNQPQHFGDGTRLSIL.

CDR3 sequence (DNA): TGTGCCAGCAGCTTAGGGGTGAACACTGAAGCTTTCTTT. Its protein is CASSLGVNTEAFF. The chain employs TRBV5-6 and TRBJ1-1; D is possibly TRBD1 (5 bases). The CDR3 runs to 13 residues. V gave up 2 bases and J gave up 0 bases, with 5 bases separating them. The germline CDR1 and CDR2 sequences are SGHDT and YYEEEE.

The chain recombines TRBV23-1 with TRBJ1-5; possible D gene TRBD1, 5 bases. TRBV23-1 is labeled an ORF, and its function is uncertain. The CDR3 is 16 residues long. V was shortened by 3 bases and J by 0 bases, with 12 bases between the two germline ends. CDR3 coding DNA: TGCGCCAGCAGTCAGTCCCGGGGGACTAGCAATCAGCCCCAGCATTTT. Translated, it gives CASSQSRGTSNQPQHF.

This clone has just one count. V is TRBV30 and J is TRBJ2-7; 9 nucleotides align to TRBD2. Germline CDR1 GTSNPN, CDR2 SVGIG (reference sequence). CDR3 size: 15 residues. The J segment lost 4 bases and the V segment lost 2 bases, leaving 9 bases of the junction unmatched. CDR3 nucleotide sequence: TGTGCCTGGAGTCTAGGGGTAGCGGGAGAATACGAGCAGTACTTC. This gives the protein CAWSLGVAGEYEQYF.

This chain links TRBV21-1 with TRBJ2-6; the D segment call TRBD1 is taken from the table without a DNA check. TRBV21-1 is classified as a pseudogene. CDR3 size: 18 residues. CDR3 in amino acids: CASSDRDRGDSGANVLTF. The DNA of the CDR3 is TGTGCCAGCAGCGACCGGGACAGGGGCGACTCTGGGGCCAACGTCCTGACTTTC.

The gene calls are TRBV7-3 and TRBJ2-2; TRBD1 is a possible D gene (6 bases). CDR1 SGHTA and CDR2 FQGTGA come from the germline V gene. Trimming removed 1 base at V and 6 bases at J, with 9 bases between. The CDR3 loop spans 14 amino acids. This chain's CDR3 is CASSLNPGAGELFF. The DNA for the CDR3 is TGTGCCAGCAGCTTAAATCCAGGGGCCGGGGAGCTGTTTTTT. Drawing the rest from reference TRBV7-3 and TRBJ2-2, the complete variable domain is GAGVSQTPSNKVTEKGKYVELRCDPISGHTALYWYRQSLGQGPEFLIYFQGTGAADDSGLPNDRFFAVRPEGSVSTLKIQRTERGDSAVYLCASSLNPGAGELFFGEGSRLTVL.

The chain joins TRBV19 to TRBJ1-5; D is possibly TRBD1 (6 bases). There are 16 residues in the CDR3. Looked up from germline, CDR1 is LNHDA and CDR2 is SQIVND (reference sequence). Trimming cost V 1 base and J 0 bases, with 10 bases left between them. The chain's CDR3 is CASSIAPGASNQPQHF. CDR3 in DNA: TGTGCCAGTAGTATAGCTCCGGGGGCTAGCAATCAGCCCCAGCATTTT.

J is TRBJ2-5 and V is TRBV21-1. TRBV21-1 is termed a pseudogene. This CDR3 has 12 residues. This CDR3 is CASSRPEETQYF. The CDR3 DNA reads TGTGCCAGCAGCCGACCGGAAGAGACCCAGTACTTC.

This clone occurred once. This rearrangement joins TRBV7-2 to TRBJ1-3; D gene ambiguous. Trimming shortened V by 4 bases and J by 7 bases, and 20 bases separated the two germline ends. Germline loops: CDR1 SGHTA, CDR2 FQGNSA. The CDR3 length is 16 residues. CDR3 region: CASSSPDEPSGNTIYF. Written as DNA, the CDR3 is TGTGCCAGCAGCTCACCCGACGAGCCCTCCGGTAACACCATATATTTT.

The chain couples TRBV14 to TRBJ2-7, with 8 bases matching TRBD1. The CDR3 runs to 13 residues. Losses at the gene ends were 5 bases for V and 6 bases for J; bases not matched to a gene: 6. Germline V gives CDR1 SGHDN, CDR2 FVKESK. Here the CDR3 reads CASSLGQEGEQYF. CDR3 DNA sequence: TGTGCCAGCAGCTTGGGACAGGAGGGCGAGCAGTACTTC.

The chain employs TRBV11-3 and TRBJ2-7; the match to TRBD2 covers 9 bases. This CDR3 has 13 residues. Germline assignment: CDR1 SGHNT and CDR2 YENEEA. Losses at the gene ends were 3 bases for V and 7 bases for J; bases not matched to a gene: 4. The CDR3 nucleotides read TGTGCCAGCAGCTTCGAGCTAGCGGGGGAGCAGTACTTC. Its protein is CASSFELAGEQYF.

This clone is a singleton in its sample. This chain uses TRBV29-1 with TRBJ2-7; D is ambiguous. The germline V gene has CDR1 SQVTM and CDR2 ANQGSEA. The V end was cut by 1 base, the J end by 3 bases, with 4 bases between. The CDR3 has 11 residues. The CDR3 nucleotides are TGCAGCGTTGAAGCTTACTACGAGCAGTACTTC. Residues: CSVEAYYEQYF.

The V and J genes are TRBV4-3 and TRBJ1-3; no clear D. The V gene lost 4 bases and the J gene lost 3 bases, with 16 bases spanning the gap. Per germline, CDR1 LGHNA and CDR2 YSLEER. CDR3 size: 16 residues. The CDR3 reads CASSLSLEGSGNTIYF. The CDR3 DNA follows: TGCGCCAGCAGCCTCTCATTGGAGGGAAGTGGAAACACCATATATTTT.

The chain combines TRBV3-1 (or the pseudogene TRBV3-2) with TRBJ2-7; D unclear. V dropped 6 bases and J dropped 10 bases, with 13 bases sitting between them. The germline V gene has CDR1 LGHDT and CDR2 YNNKEL (reference sequence). The CDR3 contains 11 residues. The CDR3 loop reads CASRTSRKQYF. Written as DNA, the CDR3 is TGTGCCAGCAGGACTTCGCGGAAACAGTACTTC.

In its sample, this clone was seen a few times. The chain joins TRBV7-2 to TRBJ1-5, with 7 bases identical to TRBD1. The ends lost 2 bases at V and 2 bases at J; junction bases unmatched: 3. CDR1 and CDR2 from the germline V gene are SGHTA and FQGNSA. The length of the CDR3 is 15 residues. CDR3 sequence (DNA): TGTGCCAGCAGCTTATCGGGGACAGGCAATCAGCCCCAGCATTTT. This codes for CASSLSGTGNQPQHF.

The V and J genes are TRBV6-2 or TRBV6-3 and TRBJ1-3; D gene ambiguous. The V end was cut by 4 bases, the J end by 2 bases, with 15 bases between. Germline values: CDR1 MNHEY, CDR2 SVGEGT. The CDR3 contains 16 residues. The CDR3 nucleotides are TGTGCCAGCAGTTCCCCGACATCTTTGGCTGGAAACACCATATATTTT. It yields the protein CASSSPTSLAGNTIYF.

This chain connects TRBV9 to TRBJ2-2; D may correspond to TRBD1 or TRBD2 (5 bases each). V shed 0 bases and J shed 4 bases, with 7 bases lying between them. Looked up from germline, CDR1 is SGDLS and CDR2 is YYNGEE. The CDR3 covers 14 residues. The CDR3 DNA reads TGTGCCAGCAGCGTAGAGAGGGGCACCGGGGAGCTGTTTTTT. Encoded protein: CASSVERGTGELFF.

The chain joins TRBV29-1 to TRBJ2-1; 8 bases align to TRBD2. Germline V lookup: CDR1 SQVTM, CDR2 ANQGSEA. The CDR3 is 13 residues long. Losses at the gene ends were 6 bases for V and 10 bases for J; bases not matched to a gene: 11. The CDR3 nucleotides are TGCAGCGTGGATGGGACTAGTCAGGTCGAGCAGTTCTTC. The encoded protein is CSVDGTSQVEQFF.

The genes are TRBV10-3 and TRBJ1-5; TRBD1 matches at 9 bases. Trimming removed 11 bases from V and 5 bases from J; junction bases left unmatched: 10. The CDR3 is 14 residues long. Germline V gene data show CDR1 as ENHRY and CDR2 as SYGVKD. In DNA, the CDR3 is TGTGCCTCCCGGCAAGGACAGGGGCATCAGCCCCAGCATTTT. As protein: CASRQGQGHQPQHF.